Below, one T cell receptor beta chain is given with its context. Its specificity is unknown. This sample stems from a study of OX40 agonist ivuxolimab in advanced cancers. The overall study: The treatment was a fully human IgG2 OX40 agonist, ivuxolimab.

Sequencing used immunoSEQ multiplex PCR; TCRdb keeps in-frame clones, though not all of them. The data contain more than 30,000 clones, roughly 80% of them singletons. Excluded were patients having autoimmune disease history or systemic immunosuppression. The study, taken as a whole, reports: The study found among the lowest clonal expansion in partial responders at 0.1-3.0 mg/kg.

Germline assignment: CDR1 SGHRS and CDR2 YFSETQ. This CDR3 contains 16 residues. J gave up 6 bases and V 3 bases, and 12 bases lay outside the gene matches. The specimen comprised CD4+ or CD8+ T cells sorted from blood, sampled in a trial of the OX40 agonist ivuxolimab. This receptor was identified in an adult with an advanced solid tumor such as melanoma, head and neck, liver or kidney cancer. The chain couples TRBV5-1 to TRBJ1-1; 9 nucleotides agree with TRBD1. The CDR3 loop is CASSWKTQGARSEAFF. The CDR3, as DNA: TGCGCCAGCAGCTGGAAGACACAGGGGGCGCGGTCTGAAGCTTTCTTT.